This T cell receptor (beta chain) is from a study of cytomegalovirus exposure and HLA in healthy donors. Details on this clone: Its target is not known.

General study points: Reports state that TCR beta sequences accurately predicted most subjects' HLA-A and HLA-B alleles.

The CDR3 contains 16 residues. Trimming stripped 1 base from V and 4 bases from J, with 16 bases between. Germline V gives CDR1 SGHTA, CDR2 FQGNSA. 60 Vbeta and 13 Jbeta primers were used in PCR. Some clones are missing from TCRdb's copy, which holds only in-frame ones; the method was immunoSEQ multiplex PCR. Altogether some 150,000 clones are present, 85% to 90% being singletons, with the ten largest covering around 5.2%. This sequence originates from a woman aged 25 to 45 in good health and CMV-seronegative. The specimen was PBMCs. The J gene is TRBJ2-5, the V gene TRBV7-2, with D maybe TRBD1 (5 bases). This CDR3 is CASSLVGWGKPETQYF. The CDR3 bases are TGTGCCAGCAGCTTAGTAGGCTGGGGCAAACCAGAGACCCAGTACTTC.